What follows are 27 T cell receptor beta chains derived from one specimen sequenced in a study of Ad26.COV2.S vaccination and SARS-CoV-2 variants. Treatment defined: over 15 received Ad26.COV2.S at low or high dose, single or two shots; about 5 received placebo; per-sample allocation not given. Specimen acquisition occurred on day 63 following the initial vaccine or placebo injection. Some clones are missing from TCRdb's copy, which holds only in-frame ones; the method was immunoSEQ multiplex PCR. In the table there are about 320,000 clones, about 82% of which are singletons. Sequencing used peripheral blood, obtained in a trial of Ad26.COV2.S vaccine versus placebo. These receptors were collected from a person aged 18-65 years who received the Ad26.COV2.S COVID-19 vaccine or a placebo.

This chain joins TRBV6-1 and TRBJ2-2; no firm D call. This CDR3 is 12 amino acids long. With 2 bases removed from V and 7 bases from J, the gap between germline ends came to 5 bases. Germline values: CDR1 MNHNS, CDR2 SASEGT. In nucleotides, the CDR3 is TGTGCCAGCAGTGAATGGGACGGGGAGCTGTTTTTT. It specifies CASSEWDGELFF.

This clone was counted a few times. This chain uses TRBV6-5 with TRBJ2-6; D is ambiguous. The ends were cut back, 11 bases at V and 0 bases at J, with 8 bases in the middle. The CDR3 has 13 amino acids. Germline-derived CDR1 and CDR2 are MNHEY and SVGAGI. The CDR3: CASLGSGANVLTF. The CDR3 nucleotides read TGTGCCTCCCTCGGCTCTGGGGCCAACGTCCTGACTTTC.

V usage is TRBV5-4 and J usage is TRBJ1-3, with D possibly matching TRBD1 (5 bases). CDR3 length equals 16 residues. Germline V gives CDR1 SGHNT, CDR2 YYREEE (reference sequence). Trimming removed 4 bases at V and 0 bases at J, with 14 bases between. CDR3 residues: CASSAGLFSSGNTIYF. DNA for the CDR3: TGTGCCAGCAGCGCAGGGTTATTTAGCTCTGGAAACACCATATATTTT.

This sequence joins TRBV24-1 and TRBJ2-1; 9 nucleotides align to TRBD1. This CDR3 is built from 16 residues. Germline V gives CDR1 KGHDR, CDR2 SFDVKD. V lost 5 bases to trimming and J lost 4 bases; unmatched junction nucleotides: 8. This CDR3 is CATSAPGQGVYNEQFF. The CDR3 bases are TGTGCCACCAGTGCCCCGGGACAGGGTGTTTACAATGAGCAGTTCTTC.

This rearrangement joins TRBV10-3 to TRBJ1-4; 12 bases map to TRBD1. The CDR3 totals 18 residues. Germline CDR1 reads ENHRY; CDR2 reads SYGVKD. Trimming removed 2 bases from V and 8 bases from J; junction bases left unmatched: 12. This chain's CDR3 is CAISEPGTGGSGGEKLFF. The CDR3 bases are TGTGCCATCAGTGAGCCCGGGACAGGGGGCTCAGGGGGGGAAAAACTGTTTTTT.

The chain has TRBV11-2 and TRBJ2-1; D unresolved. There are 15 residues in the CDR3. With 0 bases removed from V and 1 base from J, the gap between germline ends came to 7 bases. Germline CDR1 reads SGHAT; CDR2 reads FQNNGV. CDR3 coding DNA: TGTGCCAGCAGCTTAGATCCCACTTCCTACAATGAGCAGTTCTTC. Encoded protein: CASSLDPTSYNEQFF.

The CDR3 DNA follows: TGCGCCAGCAGCGCCGGGACAGGGGACGTCAATGAGCAGTTCTTC. This sequence encodes CASSAGTGDVNEQFF. The rearrangement uses TRBV5-1 and TRBJ2-1; TRBD1 agrees at 10 bases. The germline CDR1 and CDR2 sequences are SGHRS and YFSETQ. J lost 6 bases, V lost 4 bases, and 7 bases had no gene match. The CDR3 runs to 15 residues.

The CDR3 spells CASRGQGVRELFF. For the CDR3, the DNA is TGTGCCAGCAGGGGGCAGGGAGTTCGGGAGCTGTTTTTT. The chain recombines TRBV12-3 or TRBV12-4 with TRBJ2-2, with D possibly called TRBD1 or TRBD2 (5 bases each). The V and J ends lost 6 bases and 9 bases respectively, with 14 bases between them. There are 13 residues in the CDR3.

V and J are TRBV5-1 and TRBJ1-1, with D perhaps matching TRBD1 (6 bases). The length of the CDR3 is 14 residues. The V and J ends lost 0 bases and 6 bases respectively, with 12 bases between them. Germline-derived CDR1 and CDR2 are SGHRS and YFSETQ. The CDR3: CASSLGQESSEAFF. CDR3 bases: TGCGCCAGCAGCTTGGGACAGGAATCTTCTGAAGCTTTCTTT.

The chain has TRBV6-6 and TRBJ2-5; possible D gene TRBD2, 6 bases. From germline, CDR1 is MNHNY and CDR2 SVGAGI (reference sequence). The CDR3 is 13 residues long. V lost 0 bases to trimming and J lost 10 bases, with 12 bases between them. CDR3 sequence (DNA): TGTGCCAGCAGTTACTCGACTAGTCGGGACCAGTACTTC. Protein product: CASSYSTSRDQYF.

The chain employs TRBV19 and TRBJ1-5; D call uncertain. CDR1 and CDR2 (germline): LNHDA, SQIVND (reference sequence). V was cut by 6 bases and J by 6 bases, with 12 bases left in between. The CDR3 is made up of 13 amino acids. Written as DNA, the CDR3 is TGTGCCAGTAGCCGCCTAGAAGGTCAGCCCCAGCATTTT. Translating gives CASSRLEGQPQHF.

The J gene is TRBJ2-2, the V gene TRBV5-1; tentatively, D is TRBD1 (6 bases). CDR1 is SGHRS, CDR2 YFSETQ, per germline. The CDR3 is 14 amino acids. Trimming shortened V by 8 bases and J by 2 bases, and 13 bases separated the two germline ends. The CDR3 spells CASTRDTNTGELFF. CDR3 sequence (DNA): TGCGCCAGTACCCGGGACACCAACACCGGGGAGCTGTTTTTT.

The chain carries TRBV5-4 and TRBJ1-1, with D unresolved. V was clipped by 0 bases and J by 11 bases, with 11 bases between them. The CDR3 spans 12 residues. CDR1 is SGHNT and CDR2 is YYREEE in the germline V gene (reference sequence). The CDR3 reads CASSLDPTEAFF. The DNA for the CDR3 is TGTGCCAGCAGCTTGGATCCCACCGAGGCTTTCTTT.

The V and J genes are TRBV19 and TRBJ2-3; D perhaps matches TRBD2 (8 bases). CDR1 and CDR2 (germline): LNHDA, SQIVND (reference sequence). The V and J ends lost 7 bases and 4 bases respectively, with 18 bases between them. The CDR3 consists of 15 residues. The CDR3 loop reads CASTELAGTADTQYF. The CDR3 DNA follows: TGTGCCAGTACGGAGTTAGCGGGGACAGCAGATACGCAGTATTTT.

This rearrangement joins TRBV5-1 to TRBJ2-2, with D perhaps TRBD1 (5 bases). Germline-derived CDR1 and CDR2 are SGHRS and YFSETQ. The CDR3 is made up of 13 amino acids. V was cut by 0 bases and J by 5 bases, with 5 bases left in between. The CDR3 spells CASSLGQTGELFF. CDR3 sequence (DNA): TGCGCCAGCAGCTTGGGACAGACCGGGGAGCTGTTTTTT.

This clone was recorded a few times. This CDR3 reads CASSFRTGYTDTQYF. CDR3 in DNA: TGTGCCAGCAGTTTCCGGACAGGTTACACAGATACGCAGTATTTT. This sequence joins TRBV6-6 and TRBJ2-3; 7 positions match TRBD1. Germline trimming cut 4 bases from V and 2 bases from J; bases unmatched to any gene: 6. Germline assignment: CDR1 MNHNY and CDR2 SVGAGI (reference sequence). The CDR3 sequence is 15 residues long.

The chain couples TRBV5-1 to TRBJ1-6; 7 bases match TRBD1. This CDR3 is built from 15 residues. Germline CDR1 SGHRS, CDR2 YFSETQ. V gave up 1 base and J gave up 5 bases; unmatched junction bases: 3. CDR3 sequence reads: CASSLRTGNNSPLHF. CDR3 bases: TGCGCCAGCAGCTTGCGGACAGGAAATAATTCACCCCTCCACTTT.

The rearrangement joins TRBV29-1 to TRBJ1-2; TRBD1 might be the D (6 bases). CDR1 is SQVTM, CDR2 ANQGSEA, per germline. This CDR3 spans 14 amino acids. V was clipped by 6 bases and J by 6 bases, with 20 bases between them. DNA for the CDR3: TGCAGCGTGGGCTGGGGACACAGGCTCGATGGCTACACCTTC. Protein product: CSVGWGHRLDGYTF.

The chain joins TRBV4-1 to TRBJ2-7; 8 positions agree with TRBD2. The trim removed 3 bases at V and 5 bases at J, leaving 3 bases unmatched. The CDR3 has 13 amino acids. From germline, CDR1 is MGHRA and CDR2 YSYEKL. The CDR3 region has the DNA TGCGCCAGCAGCCACGGGACTAGTAACGAGCAGTACTTC. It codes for CASSHGTSNEQYF.

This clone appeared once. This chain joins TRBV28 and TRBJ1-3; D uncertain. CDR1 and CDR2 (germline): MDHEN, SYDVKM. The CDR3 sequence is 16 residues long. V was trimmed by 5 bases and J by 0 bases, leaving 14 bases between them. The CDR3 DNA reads TGTGCCAGCAGTGCCTTTGGGGTCGGCTCTGGAAACACCATATATTTT. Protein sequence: CASSAFGVGSGNTIYF.

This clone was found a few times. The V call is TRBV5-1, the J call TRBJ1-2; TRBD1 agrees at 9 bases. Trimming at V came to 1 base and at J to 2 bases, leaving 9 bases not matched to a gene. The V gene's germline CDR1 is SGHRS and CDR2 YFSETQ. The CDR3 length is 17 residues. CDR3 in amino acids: CASSLKLGQGINYGYTF. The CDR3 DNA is TGCGCCAGCAGCTTGAAATTGGGACAGGGTATAAACTATGGCTACACCTTC.

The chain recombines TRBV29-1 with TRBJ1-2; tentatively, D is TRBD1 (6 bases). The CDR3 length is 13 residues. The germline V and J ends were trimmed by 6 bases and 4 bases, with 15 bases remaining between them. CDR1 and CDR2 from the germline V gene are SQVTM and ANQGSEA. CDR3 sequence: CSVSTQGAYGYTF. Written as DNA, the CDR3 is TGCAGCGTGTCGACACAGGGTGCCTATGGCTACACCTTC. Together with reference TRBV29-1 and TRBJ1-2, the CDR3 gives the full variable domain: SAVISQKPSRDICQRGTSLTIQCQVDSQVTMMFWYRQQPGQSLTLIATANQGSEATYESGFVIDKFPISRPNLTFSTLTVSNMSPEDSSIYLCSVSTQGAYGYTFGSGTRLTVV.

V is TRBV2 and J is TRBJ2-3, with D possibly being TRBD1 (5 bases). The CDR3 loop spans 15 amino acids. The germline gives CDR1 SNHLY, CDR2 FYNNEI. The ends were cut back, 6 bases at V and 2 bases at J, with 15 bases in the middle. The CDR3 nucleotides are TGTGCCAGCAGCTCCGGACACCCCATCACAGATACGCAGTATTTT. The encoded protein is CASSSGHPITDTQYF.

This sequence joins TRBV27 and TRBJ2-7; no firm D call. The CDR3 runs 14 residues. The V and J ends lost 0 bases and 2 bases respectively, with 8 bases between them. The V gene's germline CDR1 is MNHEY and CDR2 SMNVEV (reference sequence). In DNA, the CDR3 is TGTGCCAGCAGTTTATCGCTGGCAGCCTACGAGCAGTACTTC. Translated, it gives CASSLSLAAYEQYF.

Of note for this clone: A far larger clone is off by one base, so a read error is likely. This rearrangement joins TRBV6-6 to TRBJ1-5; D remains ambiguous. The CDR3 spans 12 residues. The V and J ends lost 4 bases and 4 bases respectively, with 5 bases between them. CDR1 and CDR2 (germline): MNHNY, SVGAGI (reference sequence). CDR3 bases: TGTGCCAGCAGTTTAGGGAATCAGCCCCAGCATTTT. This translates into CASSLGNQPQHF.

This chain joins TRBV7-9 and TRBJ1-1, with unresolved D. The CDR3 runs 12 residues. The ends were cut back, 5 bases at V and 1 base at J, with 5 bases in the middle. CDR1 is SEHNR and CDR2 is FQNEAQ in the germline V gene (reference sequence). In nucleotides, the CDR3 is TGTGCCAGCAGCCGGGAGAACACTGAAGCTTTCTTT. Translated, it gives CASSRENTEAFF.

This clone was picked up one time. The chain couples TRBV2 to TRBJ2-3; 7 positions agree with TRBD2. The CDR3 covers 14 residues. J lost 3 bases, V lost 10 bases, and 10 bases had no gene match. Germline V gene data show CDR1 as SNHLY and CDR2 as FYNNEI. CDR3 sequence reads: CANSIGGLTDTQYF. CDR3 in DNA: TGTGCCAACTCGATCGGGGGGTTAACAGATACGCAGTATTTT.